This entry concerns a single T cell receptor (beta chain). The antigen is undetermined. CDR1 is SGHAT and CDR2 is FQDESV in the germline V gene (reference sequence). Trimming at V came to 1 base and at J to 2 bases, leaving 1 base not matched to a gene. The CDR3 has 15 amino acids. These data are taken from a study of identical twins. The study's findings and limits: Beta clonotypes that were abundant in cord blood contained fewer insertions, a pattern absent from memory repertoires. Shared out-of-frame alpha sequences (those common to twins) showed excess low generation probability.

Template switching added a universal primer site, and cDNA bore unique molecular identifiers. One entry per CDR3 protein results from TCRdb running MiXCR on the 5' RACE reads. The sample has about 920,000 distinct CDR3 sequences, 9% to 15% seen once; the top ten hold roughly 1.6%. The sample was also linked to a second study, of yellow fever vaccine responses in identical twins.

Sequenced material: PBMCs. The V gene is TRBV11-1, the J gene TRBJ2-1, with 8 nucleotides matching TRBD2. This receptor was obtained from a woman under 30 in good health. For the CDR3, the DNA is TGTGCCAGCAGCTTAGTTAGCGGGGCCTACAATGAGCAGTTCTTC. This encodes CASSLVSGAYNEQFF. Full variable domain (outside the CDR3, taken from reference TRBV11-1 and TRBJ2-1): EAEVAQSPRYKITEKSQAVAFWCDPISGHATLYWYRQILGQGPELLVQFQDESVVDDSQLPKDRFSAERLKGVDSTLKIQPAELGDSAMYLCASSLVSGAYNEQFFGPGTRLTVL.